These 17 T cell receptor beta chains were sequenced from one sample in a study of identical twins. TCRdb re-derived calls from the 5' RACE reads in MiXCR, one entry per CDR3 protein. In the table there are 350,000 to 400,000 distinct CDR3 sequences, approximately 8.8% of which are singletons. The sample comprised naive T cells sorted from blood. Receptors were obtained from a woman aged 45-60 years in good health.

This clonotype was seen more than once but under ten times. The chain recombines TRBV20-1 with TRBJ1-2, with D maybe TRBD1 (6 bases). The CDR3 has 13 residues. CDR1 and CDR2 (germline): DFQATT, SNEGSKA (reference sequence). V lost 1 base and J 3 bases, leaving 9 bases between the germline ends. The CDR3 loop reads CSARAEGDYGYTF. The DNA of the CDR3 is TGCAGTGCTAGAGCAGAGGGGGACTATGGCTACACCTTC.

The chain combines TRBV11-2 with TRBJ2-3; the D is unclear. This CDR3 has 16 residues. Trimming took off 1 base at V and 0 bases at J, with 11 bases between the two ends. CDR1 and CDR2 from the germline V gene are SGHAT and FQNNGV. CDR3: CASSLGHHSSTDTQYF. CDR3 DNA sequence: TGTGCCAGCAGCTTAGGGCACCACTCTAGCACAGATACGCAGTATTTT. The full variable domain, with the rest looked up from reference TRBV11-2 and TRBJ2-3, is EAGVAQSPRYKIIEKRQSVAFWCNPISGHATLYWYQQILGQGPKLLIQFQNNGVVDDSQLPKDRFSAERLKGVDSTLKIQPAKLEDSAVYLCASSLGHHSSTDTQYFGPGTRLTVL.

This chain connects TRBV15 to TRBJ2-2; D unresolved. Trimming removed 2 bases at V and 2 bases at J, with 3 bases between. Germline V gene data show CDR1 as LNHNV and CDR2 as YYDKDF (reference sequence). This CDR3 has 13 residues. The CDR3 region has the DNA TGTGCCACCAGCAGAAAAAACACCGGGGAGCTGTTTTTT. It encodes CATSRKNTGELFF.

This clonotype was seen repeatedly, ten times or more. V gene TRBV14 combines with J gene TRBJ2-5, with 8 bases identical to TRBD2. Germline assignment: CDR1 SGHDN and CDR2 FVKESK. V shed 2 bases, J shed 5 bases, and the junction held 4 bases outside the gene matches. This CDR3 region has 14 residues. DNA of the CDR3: TGTGCCAGCAGCCAACCCGGGAGGGCGGAGACCCAGTACTTC. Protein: CASSQPGRAETQYF.

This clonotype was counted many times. The DNA for the CDR3 is TGCGCCAGCAGCTCCGCCCGTGAGCAGTTCTTC. Residues: CASSSAREQFF. V usage is TRBV5-1 and J usage is TRBJ2-1; D unresolved. V shed 3 bases and J shed 9 bases, with 7 bases lying between them. The CDR3 has 11 amino acids. Germline lookup yields CDR1 SGHRS and CDR2 YFSETQ.

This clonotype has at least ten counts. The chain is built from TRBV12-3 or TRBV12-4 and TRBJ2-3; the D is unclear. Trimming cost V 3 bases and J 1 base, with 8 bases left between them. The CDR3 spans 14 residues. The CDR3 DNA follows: TGTGCCAGCAGTTTGAGAGGCCGCACAGATACGCAGTATTTT. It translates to CASSLRGRTDTQYF.

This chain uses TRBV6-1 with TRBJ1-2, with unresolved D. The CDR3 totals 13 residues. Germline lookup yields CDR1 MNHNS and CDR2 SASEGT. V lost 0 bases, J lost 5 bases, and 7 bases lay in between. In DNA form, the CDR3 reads TGTGCCAGCAGTGAAGCCCCATCTTATGGCTACACCTTC. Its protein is CASSEAPSYGYTF.

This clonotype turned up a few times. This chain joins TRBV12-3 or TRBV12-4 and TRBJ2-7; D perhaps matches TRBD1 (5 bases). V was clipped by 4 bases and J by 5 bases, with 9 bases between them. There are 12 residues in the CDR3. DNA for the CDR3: TGTGCCAGCAGTTATCAGGGTCACGAGCAGTACTTC. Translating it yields CASSYQGHEQYF.

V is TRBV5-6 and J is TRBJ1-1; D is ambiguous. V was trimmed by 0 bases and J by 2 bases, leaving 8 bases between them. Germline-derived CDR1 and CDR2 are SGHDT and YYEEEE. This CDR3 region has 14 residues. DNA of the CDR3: TGTGCCAGCAGCTTGGTTACAGTCAACACTGAAGCTTTCTTT. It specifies CASSLVTVNTEAFF.

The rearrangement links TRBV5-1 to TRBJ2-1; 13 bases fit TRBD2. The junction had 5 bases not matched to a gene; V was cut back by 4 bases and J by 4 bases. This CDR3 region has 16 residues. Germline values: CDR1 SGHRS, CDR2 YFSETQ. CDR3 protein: CASSTGLAGVYNEQFF. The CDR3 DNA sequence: TGCGCCAGCAGCACTGGACTAGCGGGAGTATACAATGAGCAGTTCTTC.

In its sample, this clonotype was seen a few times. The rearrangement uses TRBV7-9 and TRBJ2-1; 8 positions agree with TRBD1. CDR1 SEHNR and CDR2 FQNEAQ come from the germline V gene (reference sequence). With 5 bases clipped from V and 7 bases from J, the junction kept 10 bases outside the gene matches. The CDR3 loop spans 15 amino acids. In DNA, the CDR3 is TGTGCCAGCAGCCCACTAGGACAGGGATGGAATGAGCAGTTCTTC. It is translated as CASSPLGQGWNEQFF.

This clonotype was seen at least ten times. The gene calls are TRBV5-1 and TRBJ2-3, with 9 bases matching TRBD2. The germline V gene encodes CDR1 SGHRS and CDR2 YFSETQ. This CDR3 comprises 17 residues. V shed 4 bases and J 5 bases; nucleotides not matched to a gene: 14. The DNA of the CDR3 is TGCGCCAGCAGCCCTTCGGCCCTAGCGGGGTGGGGAGATACGCAGTATTTT. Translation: CASSPSALAGWGDTQYF.

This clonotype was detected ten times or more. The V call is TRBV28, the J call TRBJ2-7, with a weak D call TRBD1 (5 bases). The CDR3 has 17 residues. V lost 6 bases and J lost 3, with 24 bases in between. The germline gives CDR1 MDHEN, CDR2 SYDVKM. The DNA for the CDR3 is TGTGCCAGCAGCTGCCCGACTCACGAAAGACAGTACTACGAGCAGTACGTC. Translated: CASSCPTHERQYYEQYV.

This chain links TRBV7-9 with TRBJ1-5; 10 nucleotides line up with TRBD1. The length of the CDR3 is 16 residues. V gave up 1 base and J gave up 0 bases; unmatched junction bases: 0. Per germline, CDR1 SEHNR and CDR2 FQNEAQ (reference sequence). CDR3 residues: CASSLGQGASNQPQHF. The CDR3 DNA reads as TGTGCCAGCAGCTTAGGACAGGGGGCTAGCAATCAGCCCCAGCATTTT.

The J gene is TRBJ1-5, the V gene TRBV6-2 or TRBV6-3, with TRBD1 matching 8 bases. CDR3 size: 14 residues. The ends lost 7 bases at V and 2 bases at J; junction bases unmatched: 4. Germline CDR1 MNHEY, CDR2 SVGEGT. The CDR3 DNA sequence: TGTGCCAGCAACAGGGGGGCGGGCAATCAGCCCCAGCATTTT. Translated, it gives CASNRGAGNQPQHF.

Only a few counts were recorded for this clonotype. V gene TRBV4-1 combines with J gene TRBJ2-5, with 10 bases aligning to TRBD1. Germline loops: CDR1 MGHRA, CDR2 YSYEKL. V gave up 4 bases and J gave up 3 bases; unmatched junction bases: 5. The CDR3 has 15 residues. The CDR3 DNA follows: TGCGCCAGCAGCCCCGGACAGGGGGAAGAAGAGACCCAGTACTTC. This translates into CASSPGQGEEETQYF.

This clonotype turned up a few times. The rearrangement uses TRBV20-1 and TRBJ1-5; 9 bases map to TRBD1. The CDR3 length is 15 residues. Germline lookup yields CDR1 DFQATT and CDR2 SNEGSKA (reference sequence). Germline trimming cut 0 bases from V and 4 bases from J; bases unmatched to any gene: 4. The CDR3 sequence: CSAREGQGFNQPQHF. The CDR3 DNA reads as TGCAGTGCTAGAGAGGGACAGGGTTTTAATCAGCCCCAGCATTTT.